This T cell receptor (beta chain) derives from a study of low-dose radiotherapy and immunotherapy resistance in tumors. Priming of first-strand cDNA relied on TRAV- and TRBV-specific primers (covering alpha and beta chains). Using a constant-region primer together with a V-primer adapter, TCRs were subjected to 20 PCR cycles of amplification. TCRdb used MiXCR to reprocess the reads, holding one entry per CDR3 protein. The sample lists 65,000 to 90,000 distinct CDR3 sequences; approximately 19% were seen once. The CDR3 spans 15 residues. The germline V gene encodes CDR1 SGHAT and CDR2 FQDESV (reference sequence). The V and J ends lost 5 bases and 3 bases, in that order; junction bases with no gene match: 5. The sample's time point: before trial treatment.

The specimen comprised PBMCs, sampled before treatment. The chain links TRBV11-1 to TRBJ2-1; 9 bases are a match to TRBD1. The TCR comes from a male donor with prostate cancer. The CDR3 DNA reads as TGTGCCAGCAGCACCGGGACAGGGATCTACAATGAGCAGTTCTTC. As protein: CASSTGTGIYNEQFF.